One T cell receptor beta chain is described in this entry. This sample was included in a study of OX40 agonist ivuxolimab in advanced cancers. As for the study in general: The treatment was a fully human IgG2 OX40 agonist, ivuxolimab. From roughly 23 to 85 years was the age range, with a mean of roughly 64 years, and around 84% were male.

Profiling relied on immunoSEQ multiplex PCR, and the TCRdb table lists in-frame clones only, not all of them. The sample carries under 45,000 clones, about 81% recorded once. V lost 6 bases and J lost 7, with 16 bases in between. Germline CDR1 SNHLY, CDR2 FYNNEI. CDR3 size: 13 residues. The input for sequencing was CD4+ or CD8+ T cells sorted from blood, taken in a trial of the OX40 agonist ivuxolimab. The gene calls are TRBV2 and TRBJ2-7; TRBD1 is a possible D gene (6 bases). The source of this sequence is an adult with an advanced solid tumor such as melanoma, head and neck, liver or kidney cancer. CDR3 DNA: TGTGCCAGCAGCCTGACAGGTACGAAGGAGCAGTACTTC. The encoded protein is CASSLTGTKEQYF.